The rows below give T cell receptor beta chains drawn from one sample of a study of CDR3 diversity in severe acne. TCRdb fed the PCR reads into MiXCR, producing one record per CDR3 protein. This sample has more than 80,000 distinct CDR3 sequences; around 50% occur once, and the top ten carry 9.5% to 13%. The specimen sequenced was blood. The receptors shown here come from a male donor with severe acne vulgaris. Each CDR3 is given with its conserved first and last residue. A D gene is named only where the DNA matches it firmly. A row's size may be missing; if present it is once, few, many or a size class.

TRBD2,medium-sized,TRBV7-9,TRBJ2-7,TGTGCCAGCAGCTTAGCGGGGACTAGATACGAGCAGTACTTC,CASSLAGTRYEQYF
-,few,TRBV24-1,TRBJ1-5,TGTGCCACCAGTGCCGCTGACAGTTTGTGGCCCCAGCATTTT,CATSAADSLWPQHF
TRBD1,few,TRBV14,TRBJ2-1,TGTGCCAGCAGCCTCAACCCGACAGGGATAGTAAACAATGAGCAGTTCTTC,CASSLNPTGIVNNEQFF
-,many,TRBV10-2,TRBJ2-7,TGCGCCAGCAGTGAGTCGACTTGGTTTTCTTTTTACGAGCAGTACTTC,CASSESTWFSFYEQYF
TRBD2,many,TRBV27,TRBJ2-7,TGTGCCAGCAGCTACAGACTAGCGGGTTCCTACGAGCAGTACTTC,CASSYRLAGSYEQYF
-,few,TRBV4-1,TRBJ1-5,TGCGCCAGCAGCCGGGCGGTTGATCAGCCCCAGCATTTT,CASSRAVDQPQHF
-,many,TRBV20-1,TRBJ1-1,TGCAGTGCTACGGGACACGTGAACACTGAAGCTTTCTTT,CSATGHVNTEAFF
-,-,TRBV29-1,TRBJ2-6,TGCAGCGTACCATGGGGGGCCAACGTCCTGACTTTC,CSVPWGANVLTF
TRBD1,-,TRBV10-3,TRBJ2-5,TGTGCCATCAGTGAGCCCGACAGGGGAGAGACCCAGTACTTC,CAISEPDRGETQYF
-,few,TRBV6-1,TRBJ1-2,TGTGCCAGCAGTGTTGTCGGGGGAGGCTACACCTTC,CASSVVGGGYTF
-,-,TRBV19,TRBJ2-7,TGTGCCACGAGGGGCCCGCGCTACGAGCAGTACTTC,CATRGPRYEQYF
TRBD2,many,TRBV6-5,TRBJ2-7,TGTGCCAGCAGTTACGGGGCTAGCGGGAAAGGGCAGTACTTC,CASSYGASGKGQYF
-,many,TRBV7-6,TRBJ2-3,TGTGCCAGCAGCTTAGGCCCGGGGCGAGAGCGCACAGATACGCAGTATTTT,CASSLGPGRERTDTQYF
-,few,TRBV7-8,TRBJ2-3,TGTGCCAGCAGCTTAGCGGATCTCACAGATACGCAGTATTTT,CASSLADLTDTQYF
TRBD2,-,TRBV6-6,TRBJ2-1,TGTGCCAGCAGTGACTCGACTAGCGGGAGTGAGCAGTTCTTC,CASSDSTSGSEQFF
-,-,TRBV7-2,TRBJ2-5,TGTGCCAGCAGCTTAACCTTGGAAGAGACCCAGTACTTC,CASSLTLEETQYF
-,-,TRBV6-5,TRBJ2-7,TGTGCCAGCAGTGAATACTCGGGGTTGTCCTACGAGCAGTACTTC,CASSEYSGLSYEQYF
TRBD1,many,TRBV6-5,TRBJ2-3,TGTGCCAGCAGACGGGACAGGACGCCAGATACGCAGTATTTT,CASRRDRTPDTQYF